These 17 T cell receptor beta chains were sequenced from one sample in a study of shared clonotypes between healthy human individuals. Positive CCR7 selection of CD45RO-negative cells yielded the naive CD8 cells, and terminally differentiated effector memory CD45RA+ cells were excluded. The repertoire was sequenced with immunoSEQ multiplex PCR; TCRdb's copy has only in-frame clones and lacks some. Here the sample spans about 580,000 clones, 95% to 98% being singletons. The sample taken for sequencing was naive CD8+ T cells sorted from blood. Receptors originate from a young man in good health.

The rearrangement uses TRBV7-6 and TRBJ2-3; D gene unclear. This CDR3 comprises 13 residues. Deletions cut 0 bases from V and 3 bases from J, with 4 bases between. Germline V lookup: CDR1 SGHVS, CDR2 FNYEAQ. The CDR3 sequence is CASSLAVTDTQYF. The CDR3 DNA reads as TGTGCCAGCAGCTTAGCCGTAACAGATACGCAGTATTTT.

The J gene is TRBJ2-5, the V gene TRBV7-8; 9 bases line up with TRBD1. V was clipped by 5 bases and J by 4 bases; unmatched bases: 14. The length of the CDR3 is 17 residues. Germline V gene lookup returns CDR1 SGHVS and CDR2 FQNEAQ. CDR3: CASSPPLGDRVGETQYF. The CDR3 nucleotides are TGTGCCAGCAGCCCACCCTTGGGGGACAGGGTCGGAGAGACCCAGTACTTC. Filled out from reference TRBV7-8 and TRBJ2-5, the complete variable domain reads GAGVSQSPRYKVAKRGQDVALRCDPISGHVSLFWYQQALGQGPEFLTYFQNEAQLDKSGLPSDRFFAERPEGSVSTLKIQRTQQEDSAVYLCASSPPLGDRVGETQYFGPGTRLLVL.

This chain links TRBV21-1 with TRBJ1-5. TRBV21-1 is classified as a pseudogene. This CDR3 has 16 residues. Written as DNA, the CDR3 is TGTGCCAGCAGCAAAGGTCATGGGGGGCCCAGAATCCCCCAGCATTTT. Protein sequence: CASSKGHGGPRIPQHF.

The genes are TRBV6-6 and TRBJ2-2, with D unresolved. The CDR3 sequence is 16 residues long. Between the trimmed V and J ends, which lost 6 bases and 0 bases, there was a span of 14 bases. Per germline, CDR1 MNHNY and CDR2 SVGAGI (reference sequence). CDR3 amino acids: CASRKTALANTGELFF. CDR3 coding DNA: TGTGCCAGCAGAAAAACAGCACTCGCGAACACCGGGGAGCTGTTTTTT.

This clone was found once. Distinct nucleotide sequences in the sample also encode this CDR3. The rearrangement uses TRBV27 and TRBJ2-3; D might be TRBD2 (5 bases). The CDR3 length is 14 residues. Germline assignment: CDR1 MNHEY and CDR2 SMNVEV (reference sequence). Trimming took off 0 bases at V and 1 base at J, with 5 bases between the two ends. CDR3 residues: CASSLSGGTDTQYF. The CDR3 DNA reads TGTGCCAGCAGTTTATCGGGAGGCACAGATACGCAGTATTTT.

For this clone: Distinct nucleotide sequences in the sample also encode this CDR3. The rearrangement joins TRBV20-1 to TRBJ2-7; D is uncertain. V was pared by 5 bases and J by 1 base, with 6 bases between. The CDR3 is 11 amino acids. CDR1 is DFQATT and CDR2 is SNEGSKA in the germline V gene (reference sequence). The CDR3 DNA sequence: TGCAGTGCTGGACCATCCTACGAGCAGTACTTC. Protein product: CSAGPSYEQYF.

The chain recombines TRBV28 with TRBJ2-5; D gene unclear. Trimming took off 10 bases at V and 4 bases at J, with 22 bases between the two ends. The germline V gene encodes CDR1 MDHEN and CDR2 SYDVKM. The CDR3 spans 15 residues. CDR3 in DNA: TGTGCCACCTCCCAAACCGGGCGGTCTGGAGAGACCCAGTACTTC. Its protein product is CATSQTGRSGETQYF. The complete variable domain, with remaining parts taken from reference TRBV28 and TRBJ2-5, reads DVKVTQSSRYLVKRTGEKVFLECVQDMDHENMFWYRQDPGLGLRLIYFSYDVKMKEKGDIPEGYSVSREKKERFSLILESASTNQTSMYLCATSQTGRSGETQYFGPGTRLLVL.

V usage is TRBV5-5 and J usage is TRBJ2-7; 7 bases are a match to TRBD1. The CDR3 consists of 13 residues. With 2 bases clipped from V and 5 bases from J, the junction kept 4 bases outside the gene matches. Germline CDR1 is SGHKS and CDR2 is YYEKEE (reference sequence). The CDR3 protein is CASSLYDRDEQYF. The DNA of the CDR3 is TGTGCCAGCAGCTTATACGACAGGGACGAGCAGTACTTC.

The rearrangement links TRBV5-4 to TRBJ2-7; TRBD2 matches 10 bases. The CDR3 runs 14 residues. Germline V gene sequence: CDR1 SGHNT, CDR2 YYREEE (reference sequence). Germline trimming cut 2 bases from V and 2 bases from J; bases unmatched to any gene: 1. CDR3 protein: CASSLAGGTYEQYF. The CDR3 DNA follows: TGTGCCAGCAGCTTAGCGGGAGGGACCTACGAGCAGTACTTC.

V gene TRBV7-2 combines with J gene TRBJ1-1; 9 bases line up with TRBD1. Germline-derived CDR1 and CDR2 are SGHTA and FQGNSA. Germline trimming cut 5 bases from V and 4 bases from J; bases unmatched to any gene: 5. The CDR3 runs 14 residues. CDR3 loop: CASSLQGAGTEAFF. The CDR3 DNA is TGTGCCAGCAGCCTACAGGGGGCCGGCACTGAAGCTTTCTTT.

The genes are TRBV10-1 and TRBJ2-7; D not certain. The CDR3 is made up of 12 amino acids. With 8 bases removed from V and 2 bases from J, the gap between germline ends came to 10 bases. CDR1 WNHNN and CDR2 SYGVQD come from the germline V gene (reference sequence). The CDR3 DNA reads TGCGCCAGCTCTTCCACTGCCTACGAGCAGTACTTC. Translated, it gives CASSSTAYEQYF.

The chain links TRBV5-1 to TRBJ1-1, with D perhaps matching TRBD1 (6 bases). Germline V gives CDR1 SGHRS, CDR2 YFSETQ. Trimming took 2 bases from V and 4 from J, leaving 9 bases between them. CDR3 length: 13 amino acids. The CDR3 protein is CASSFRGGTEAFF. The CDR3 DNA is TGCGCCAGCAGCTTCAGGGGTGGCACTGAAGCTTTCTTT.

The chain carries TRBV5-1 and TRBJ2-6; TRBD1 might be the D (5 bases). CDR1 is SGHRS, CDR2 YFSETQ, per germline. The V and J ends lost 1 base and 0 bases respectively, with 8 bases between them. The CDR3 length is 16 residues. The CDR3, as DNA: TGCGCCAGCAGCTTGCAGGGCTACTCTGGGGCCAACGTCCTGACTTTC. This sequence encodes CASSLQGYSGANVLTF.

The DNA of the CDR3 is TGTGCCACCAGCAGAGAGAACGGACGATTAGGTCAGCCCCAGCATTTT. The encoded protein is CATSRENGRLGQPQHF. The V and J genes are TRBV15 and TRBJ1-5, with D unresolved. The germline V gene encodes CDR1 LNHNV and CDR2 YYDKDF (reference sequence). This CDR3 contains 16 residues. V was pared by 0 bases and J by 6 bases, with 15 bases between.

The chain has TRBV4-1 and TRBJ2-7, with TRBD1 identical over 7 bases. Germline-derived CDR1 and CDR2 are MGHRA and YSYEKL. V trimming: 1 base; J trimming: 5 bases; junction bases outside the gene matches: 8. CDR3 length: 15 amino acids. CDR3 loop: CASSQATGSKHEQYF. The CDR3 DNA sequence: TGCGCCAGCAGCCAAGCGACAGGGAGCAAACACGAGCAGTACTTC.

The chain carries TRBV14 and TRBJ2-7; 10 nucleotides match TRBD1. This CDR3 region has 15 residues. Germline CDR1 is SGHDN and CDR2 is FVKESK. V was pared by 3 bases and J by 3 bases, with 5 bases of the junction left unmatched. The CDR3 reads CASSHRQGALYEQYF. The CDR3 DNA follows: TGTGCCAGCAGCCATAGACAGGGGGCCCTCTACGAGCAGTACTTC.

This chain connects TRBV6-4 to TRBJ2-7; 9 nucleotides line up with TRBD2. CDR1 MRHNA and CDR2 SNTAGT come from the germline V gene. This CDR3 has 16 amino acids. V gave up 6 bases and J gave up 0 bases; unmatched junction bases: 9. CDR3 protein: CASRAFSGRTSYEQYF. DNA for the CDR3: TGTGCCAGCAGAGCTTTCAGCGGGAGGACCTCCTACGAGCAGTACTTC.